The 5 T cell receptor beta chains listed next were all sequenced from one sample in a study of OX40 agonist ivuxolimab in advanced cancers. Only in-frame clones appear in the TCRdb table, and some are missing; sequencing was by immunoSEQ multiplex PCR. The sample lists 80,000 to 100,000 clones; 94% were seen once. The sequencing here drew on CD4+ or CD8+ T cells sorted from blood, taken in a trial of the OX40 agonist ivuxolimab. These receptors were collected from an adult with an advanced solid tumor such as melanoma, head and neck, liver or kidney cancer.

The J gene is TRBJ2-7, the V gene TRBV19; 8 bases match TRBD2. With 3 bases clipped from V and 2 bases from J, the junction kept 3 bases outside the gene matches. Germline CDR1 reads LNHDA; CDR2 reads SQIVND (reference sequence). There are 14 residues in the CDR3. CDR3 loop: CASSIQAGAYEQYF. Here the CDR3 DNA reads TGTGCCAGTAGTATTCAAGCGGGGGCCTACGAGCAGTACTTC. Based on the CDR3 plus reference TRBV19 and TRBJ2-7, the full variable domain is DGGITQSPKYLFRKEGQNVTLSCEQNLNHDAMYWYRQDPGQGLRLIYYSQIVNDFQKGDIAEGYSVSREKKESFPLTVTSAQKNPTAFYLCASSIQAGAYEQYFGPGTRLTVT.

The gene calls are TRBV27 and TRBJ1-1; D not certain. Germline CDR1 and CDR2: MNHEY and SMNVEV (reference sequence). The CDR3 length is 13 residues. Trimming shortened V by 6 bases and J by 6 bases, and 14 bases separated the two germline ends. DNA of the CDR3: TGTGCCAGCAGCATGGCCTCCGGGTCTGAAGCTTTCTTT. It codes for CASSMASGSEAFF.

This clone was seen just once. CDR3: CASSARDGENYGYTF. CDR3 bases: TGTGCCAGTAGTGCCAGGGACGGCGAGAACTATGGCTACACCTTC. This sequence joins TRBV19 and TRBJ1-2; tentative D call: TRBD1 (5 bases). Per germline, CDR1 LNHDA and CDR2 SQIVND (reference sequence). The length of the CDR3 is 15 residues. V was shortened by 5 bases and J by 2 bases, with 15 bases between the two germline ends. The full variable domain, completed using reference TRBV19 and TRBJ1-2, is DGGITQSPKYLFRKEGQNVTLSCEQNLNHDAMYWYRQDPGQGLRLIYYSQIVNDFQKGDIAEGYSVSREKKESFPLTVTSAQKNPTAFYLCASSARDGENYGYTFGSGTRLTVV.

This chain uses TRBV29-1 with TRBJ2-1; 12 nucleotides line up with TRBD2. Germline V gives CDR1 SQVTM, CDR2 ANQGSEA. Trimming took 7 bases from V and 4 from J; bases not matched to a gene: 2. The CDR3 is 13 amino acids. As DNA, the CDR3 is TGCAGCGCTAGCGGGGGGGCTTACAATGAGCAGTTCTTC. Translation: CSASGGAYNEQFF.

The V gene is TRBV9, the J gene TRBJ2-6, with D unclear. The V and J ends lost 2 bases and 0 bases respectively, with 6 bases between them. The CDR3 has 15 residues. CDR1 is SGDLS and CDR2 is YYNGEE in the germline V gene. The CDR3 spells CASSVGASGANVLTF. The DNA of the CDR3 is TGTGCCAGCAGCGTTGGTGCCTCTGGGGCCAACGTCCTGACTTTC.